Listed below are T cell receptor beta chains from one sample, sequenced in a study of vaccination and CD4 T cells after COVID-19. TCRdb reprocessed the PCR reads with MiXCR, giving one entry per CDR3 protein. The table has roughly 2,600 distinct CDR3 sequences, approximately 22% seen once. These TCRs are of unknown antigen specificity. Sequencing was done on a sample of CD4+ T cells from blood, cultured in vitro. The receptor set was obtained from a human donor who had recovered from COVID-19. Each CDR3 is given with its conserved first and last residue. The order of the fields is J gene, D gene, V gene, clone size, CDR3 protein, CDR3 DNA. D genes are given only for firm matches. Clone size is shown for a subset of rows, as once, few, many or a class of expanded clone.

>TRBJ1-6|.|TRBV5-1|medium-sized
CASSSWANSPLHF
TGCGCCAGCAGCTCCTGGGCCAATTCACCCCTCCACTTT
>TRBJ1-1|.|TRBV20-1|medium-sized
CSAPLSPRGGTEAFF
TGCAGTGCTCCACTAAGCCCCAGGGGTGGCACTGAAGCTTTCTTT
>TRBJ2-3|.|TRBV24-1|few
CATSRDTDTQYF
TGTGCCACCAGCAGAGACACAGATACGCAGTATTTT
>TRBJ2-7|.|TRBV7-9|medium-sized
CASSWDLRGDYEQYF
TGTGCCAGCAGCTGGGACCTACGAGGGGACTACGAGCAGTACTTC
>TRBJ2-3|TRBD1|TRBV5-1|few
CASSLGDRGSDTQYF
TGCGCCAGCAGCTTGGGGGACAGGGGATCAGATACGCAGTATTTT
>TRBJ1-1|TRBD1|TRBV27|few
CASSYQQGWGTEAFF
TGTGCCAGCAGTTACCAACAGGGGTGGGGCACTGAAGCTTTCTTT
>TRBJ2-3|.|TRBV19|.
CASSINTGGTDTQYF
TGTGCCAGTAGTATAAATACAGGAGGAACAGATACGCAGTATTTT
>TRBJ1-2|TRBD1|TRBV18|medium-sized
CASSPVGQEGYGYTF
TGTGCCAGCTCACCAGTGGGACAGGAGGGCTATGGCTACACCTTC
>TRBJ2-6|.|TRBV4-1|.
CASSHVVGSGANVLTF
TGCGCCAGCAGCCACGTTGTGGGGTCCGGGGCCAACGTCCTGACTTTC
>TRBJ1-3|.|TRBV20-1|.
CSARDPSQGRHTIYF
TGCAGTGCTAGAGATCCCTCACAGGGTAGACACACCATATATTTT
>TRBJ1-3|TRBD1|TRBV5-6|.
CASSWGQGYSGNTIYF
TGTGCCAGCAGCTGGGGACAGGGCTACTCTGGAAACACCATATATTTT
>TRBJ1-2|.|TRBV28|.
CASSLPPYGYTF
TGTGCCAGCAGTTTACCTCCCTATGGCTACACCTTC
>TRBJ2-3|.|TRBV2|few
CASSPQVGTTDTQYF
TGTGCCAGCAGCCCCCAAGTAGGAACCACAGATACGCAGTATTTT
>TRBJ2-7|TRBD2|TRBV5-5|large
CASSLTSGGSYEQYF
TGTGCCAGCAGTCTAACTAGCGGGGGTTCCTACGAGCAGTACTTC
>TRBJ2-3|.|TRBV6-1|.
CASRVGGRTDTQYF
TGTGCCAGCAGGGTGGGAGGCCGCACAGATACGCAGTATTTT
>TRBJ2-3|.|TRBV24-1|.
CATSDNRGTRDTQYF
TGTGCCACCAGTGATAATAGGGGGACGAGGGATACGCAGTATTTT
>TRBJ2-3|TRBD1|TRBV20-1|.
CSAEDRGLFRSTDTQYF
TGCAGTGCCGAAGACAGGGGGCTCTTTAGAAGTACAGATACGCAGTATTTT
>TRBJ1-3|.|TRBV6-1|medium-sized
CASSETGISGNTIYF
TGTGCCAGCAGTGAGACGGGCATCTCTGGAAACACCATATATTTT
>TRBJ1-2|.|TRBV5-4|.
CASSLAIRANYGYTF
TGTGCCAGCAGCTTGGCGATCCGAGCTAACTATGGCTACACCTTC
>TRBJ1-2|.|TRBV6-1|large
CASSEASLEWGRWDGYTF
TGTGCCAGCAGTGAAGCTTCACTCGAATGGGGGCGGTGGGATGGCTACACCTTC
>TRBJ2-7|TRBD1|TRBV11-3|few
CASSLSSSGTGTYEQYF
TGTGCCAGCAGCTTATCCTCTTCCGGGACAGGGACCTACGAGCAGTACTTC
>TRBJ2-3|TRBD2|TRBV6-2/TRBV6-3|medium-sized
CASSPIRLAGTDTQYF
TGTGCCAGCAGTCCAATCCGACTAGCGGGGACAGATACGCAGTATTTT
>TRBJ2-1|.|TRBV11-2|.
CASSLLRAEQFF
TGTGCCAGCAGCCTTCTCCGGGCCGAGCAGTTCTTC
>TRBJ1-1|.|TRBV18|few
CASSPWGTEAFF
TGTGCCAGCTCACCGTGGGGCACTGAAGCTTTCTTT
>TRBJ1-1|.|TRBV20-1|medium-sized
CSAQVNTEAFF
TGCAGTGCTCAAGTGAACACTGAAGCTTTCTTT